Each of the 27 T cell receptor beta chains below was sequenced from the same sample in a study of blood T cells in healthy people across ages. The second PCR ran roughly 7 to 12 cycles with a sample-barcoded 5' primer and J-beta primers. TCRdb reanalysed the 5' RACE reads using MiXCR and keeps one entry per CDR3 protein. The sample lists about 1.4 million distinct CDR3 sequences, 59% occurring once. Sequencing was done on a sample of blood. These receptor sequences come from a man aged 18 to 35 in good health.

The rearrangement uses TRBV10-1 and TRBJ1-5, with D hard to call. Deletions cut 3 bases from V and 3 bases from J, with 18 bases between. CDR1 is WNHNN and CDR2 is SYGVQD in the germline V gene (reference sequence). The CDR3 length is 17 residues. The CDR3 protein is CASSEVLGNLDNQPQHF. CDR3 in DNA: TGCGCCAGCAGTGAAGTTTTGGGAAATCTGGACAATCAGCCCCAGCATTTT.

The chain has TRBV3-1 and TRBJ2-1, with D possibly being TRBD2 (6 bases). The CDR3 contains 15 residues. V shed 0 bases and J shed 7 bases, with 13 bases lying between them. Germline V gene sequence: CDR1 LGHDT, CDR2 YNNKEL (reference sequence). CDR3 protein: CASSQEIREWNEQFF. The CDR3 bases are TGTGCCAGCAGCCAAGAGATCCGGGAGTGGAATGAGCAGTTCTTC.

The chain links TRBV5-5 to TRBJ1-2, with D perhaps TRBD1 (6 bases). The CDR3 totals 17 residues. Trimming pared 4 bases from V and 1 base from J, leaving 20 bases between. Germline-derived CDR1 and CDR2 are SGHKS and YYEKEE (reference sequence). Here the CDR3 DNA reads TGTGCCAGCAGCGAATCTGCCGGACAGCCGATTAACTATGGCTACACCTTC. Translated, it gives CASSESAGQPINYGYTF.

The genes are TRBV4-3 and TRBJ1-1; possibly TRBD1 for D (6 bases). Germline CDR1 and CDR2: LGHNA and YSLEER. Trimming pared 2 bases from V and 1 base from J, leaving 8 bases between. The CDR3 is 14 amino acids. CDR3 DNA: TGCGCCAGCAGCCAATGGGGGGCGAACACTGAAGCTTTCTTT. As protein: CASSQWGANTEAFF.

The CDR3 DNA follows: TGTGCCAGCAGTTACGGGGACAGAATTGATGAGCAGTACTTC. Encoded protein: CASSYGDRIDEQYF. J is TRBJ2-7 and V is TRBV6-5; TRBD1 matches at 7 bases. The V segment lost 2 bases and the J segment 7 bases; nucleotides outside the gene matches: 8. The CDR3 has 14 amino acids. Germline V lookup: CDR1 MNHEY, CDR2 SVGAGI.

The rearrangement joins TRBV5-4 to TRBJ1-2; D not certain. From germline, CDR1 is SGHNT and CDR2 YYREEE (reference sequence). The V gene lost 0 bases and the J gene lost 7 bases, with 13 bases spanning the gap. The CDR3 runs to 14 residues. CDR3 protein: CASSLEAGRGGYTF. The CDR3 DNA is TGTGCCAGCAGCTTGGAGGCGGGTCGTGGTGGCTACACCTTC.

Of note for this clonotype: At one boundary the junction diverges from the germline segment, which might be a read error. V usage is TRBV4-2 and J usage is TRBJ2-3, with 8 bases matching TRBD2. CDR1 is LGHNA, CDR2 YNFKEQ, per germline. The CDR3 is 14 residues long. Here the CDR3 reads CAGSPSGSGDTQYF. Here the CDR3 DNA reads TGTGCCGGCAGTCCGAGCGGGAGCGGGGATACGCAGTATTTT.

This clonotype came up a few times. This chain connects TRBV29-1 to TRBJ2-3; a weak D match, TRBD1 (6 bases). CDR3 length: 15 amino acids. Germline V gives CDR1 SQVTM, CDR2 ANQGSEA. With 2 bases removed from V and 0 bases from J, the gap between germline ends came to 12 bases. The CDR3 loop is CSVERQGISTDTQYF. CDR3 sequence (DNA): TGCAGCGTTGAAAGGCAGGGGATTAGCACAGATACGCAGTATTTT.

The J gene is TRBJ1-4, the V gene TRBV29-1; D is ambiguous. This CDR3 spans 12 amino acids. Germline CDR1 and CDR2: SQVTM and ANQGSEA. Trimming left V 4 bases short and J 5 bases short, with 8 bases between. The CDR3 is CSVGEVNEKLFF. CDR3 coding DNA: TGCAGCGTTGGAGAAGTCAATGAAAAACTGTTTTTT. The complete variable domain, with remaining parts taken from reference TRBV29-1 and TRBJ1-4, reads SAVISQKPSRDICQRGTSLTIQCQVDSQVTMMFWYRQQPGQSLTLIATANQGSEATYESGFVIDKFPISRPNLTFSTLTVSNMSPEDSSIYLCSVGEVNEKLFFGSGTQLSVL.

The chain carries TRBV15 and TRBJ1-5, with D unclear. The germline V gene encodes CDR1 LNHNV and CDR2 YYDKDF (reference sequence). V lost 0 bases, J lost 2 bases, and 8 bases lay in between. This CDR3 is built from 15 residues. The CDR3, as DNA: TGTGCCACCAGCAGAGATCCCCAGGGCAATCAGCCCCAGCATTTT. Residues: CATSRDPQGNQPQHF. Drawing the rest from reference TRBV15 and TRBJ1-5, the complete variable domain is DAMVIQNPRYQVTQFGKPVTLSCSQTLNHNVMYWYQQKSSQAPKLLFHYYDKDFNNEADTPDNFQSRRPNTSFCFLDIRSPGLGDTAMYLCATSRDPQGNQPQHFGDGTRLSIL.

The rearrangement uses TRBV7-8 and TRBJ2-1, with unresolved D. This CDR3 contains 14 residues. Trimming removed 5 bases from V and 5 bases from J, with 13 bases in between. In germline, CDR1 is SGHVS, CDR2 FQNEAQ. DNA of the CDR3: TGTGCCAGCAGCACCGGCCTAGGTAACAATGAGCAGTTCTTC. This translates into CASSTGLGNNEQFF.

The table lists this clonotype with a few counts. This chain links TRBV29-1 with TRBJ1-2, with unresolved D. The germline gives CDR1 SQVTM, CDR2 ANQGSEA. The V and J ends lost 7 bases and 8 bases respectively, with 14 bases between them. The CDR3 consists of 11 residues. The CDR3 sequence: CSGIDTSGYTF. In DNA, the CDR3 is TGCAGCGGAATTGACACCTCAGGCTACACCTTC.

The rearrangement links TRBV4-2 to TRBJ2-1; 7 bases match TRBD2. The trim removed 3 bases at V and 6 bases at J, leaving 8 bases unmatched. The CDR3 spans 15 residues. Germline CDR1 LGHNA, CDR2 YNFKEQ. The DNA of the CDR3 is TGTGCCAGCAGCCATATTTTTAGCGGGTCCAATGAGCAGTTCTTC. Translated, it gives CASSHIFSGSNEQFF.

J is TRBJ1-2 and V is TRBV6-5; no reliable D call. The V gene's germline CDR1 is MNHEY and CDR2 SVGAGI. The CDR3 is 15 amino acids. The V and J ends lost 7 bases and 0 bases respectively, with 15 bases between them. The CDR3 DNA reads TGTGCCAGCAATTCAGTCCTAAACACTAACTATGGCTACACCTTC. Translated, it gives CASNSVLNTNYGYTF.

This clonotype turned up a few times. The V call is TRBV28, the J call TRBJ1-1; the D is unclear. Germline CDR1 is MDHEN and CDR2 is SYDVKM. Trimming took off 3 bases at V and 7 bases at J, with 15 bases between the two ends. CDR3 length equals 14 residues. CDR3 amino acids: CASSLLDGNIEAFF. As DNA, the CDR3 is TGTGCCAGCAGTTTGCTGGACGGAAATATTGAAGCTTTCTTT.

V usage is TRBV6-1 and J usage is TRBJ2-5; D is unresolved. Trimming stripped 5 bases from V and 2 bases from J, with 15 bases between. The CDR3 length is 15 residues. Per the germline V gene, CDR1 is MNHNS and CDR2 is SASEGT. The CDR3 DNA is TGTGCCAGCAGTACACCTCTTGACGTACAAGAGACCCAGTACTTC. As protein: CASSTPLDVQETQYF.

This rearrangement joins TRBV5-5 to TRBJ2-1, with D perhaps assigned TRBD1 or TRBD2 (5 bases each). Looked up from germline, CDR1 is SGHKS and CDR2 is YYEKEE (reference sequence). The V gene lost 2 bases and the J gene lost 3 bases, with 12 bases spanning the gap. This CDR3 has 15 amino acids. CDR3 sequence (DNA): TGTGCCAGCAGCTTAAGGGACGGAAGCTACAATGAGCAGTTCTTC. It specifies CASSLRDGSYNEQFF.

The J gene is TRBJ2-7, the V gene TRBV4-1, with 7 bases lining up with TRBD1. The CDR3 consists of 14 residues. From germline, CDR1 is MGHRA and CDR2 YSYEKL. The V and J ends lost 3 bases and 2 bases, in that order; junction bases with no gene match: 4. The CDR3 reads CASSQMGQTYEQYF. The CDR3 DNA reads TGCGCCAGCAGCCAGATGGGACAGACCTACGAGCAGTACTTC.

This CDR3 is CASSPGAGGAGNEQFF. CDR3 DNA sequence: TGTGCCAGCAGTCCAGGGGCAGGGGGCGCGGGGAATGAGCAGTTCTTC. The gene calls are TRBV25-1 and TRBJ2-1; 8 nucleotides line up with TRBD1. V lost 5 bases and J lost 7; bases outside the gene matches: 13. The CDR3 extends over 16 amino acids. CDR1 is MGHDK and CDR2 is SYGVNS in the germline V gene. The whole variable domain, filled in from reference TRBV25-1 and TRBJ2-1, reads EADIYQTPRYLVIGTGKKITLECSQTMGHDKMYWYQQDPGMELHLIHYSYGVNSTEKGDLSSESTVSRIRTEHFPLTLESARPSHTSQYLCASSPGAGGAGNEQFFGPGTRLTVL.

The V call is TRBV3-1, the J call TRBJ2-6, with D perhaps being TRBD1 or TRBD2 (5 bases each). Deletions cut 1 base from V and 0 bases from J, with 10 bases between. The germline V gene has CDR1 LGHDT and CDR2 YNNKEL (reference sequence). The CDR3 is 17 residues long. CDR3 protein: CASSQGDPLSGANVLTF. The CDR3 DNA sequence: TGTGCCAGCAGCCAAGGGGACCCTCTCTCTGGGGCCAACGTCCTGACTTTC.

This clonotype has only a few counts. V is TRBV29-1 and J is TRBJ2-1, with TRBD2 matching 11 bases. Losses at the gene ends were 0 bases for V and 9 bases for J; bases not matched to a gene: 10. This CDR3 contains 16 residues. Per germline, CDR1 SQVTM and CDR2 ANQGSEA. DNA for the CDR3: TGCAGCGTTGAAGAAAATTTAGCGGGGGGGGCGGGTGAGCAGTTCTTC. Protein sequence: CSVEENLAGGAGEQFF.

This clonotype was counted a single time. The chain couples TRBV5-8 to TRBJ2-1; 10 bases are shared with TRBD2. Per the germline V gene, CDR1 is SGHTS and CDR2 is YDEGEE. The CDR3 spans 16 residues. The V and J ends lost 0 bases and 3 bases, in that order; junction bases with no gene match: 3. CDR3 protein: CASSLVAGGFYNEQFF. The CDR3 region has the DNA TGTGCCAGCAGCTTGGTAGCGGGGGGCTTCTACAATGAGCAGTTCTTC.

The chain recombines TRBV2 with TRBJ2-4; the match to TRBD1 covers 8 bases. The J call is in doubt because the DNA end fits TRBJ2-7 better. The CDR3 is 14 residues long. CDR1 is SNHLY and CDR2 is FYNNEI in the germline V gene. The CDR3 reads CASSWSGQGYEQYF. Written as DNA, the CDR3 is TGTGCCAGCAGCTGGTCCGGACAGGGCTACGAGCAGTACTTC.

A note on this clonotype: At one boundary the junction diverges from the germline segment, which might be a read error. This rearrangement joins TRBV7-9 to TRBJ2-1; D is perhaps TRBD1 (6 bases). CDR1 is SEHNR and CDR2 is FQNEAQ in the germline V gene (reference sequence). The CDR3 runs to 17 residues. The DNA for the CDR3 is TGTGCCAGCAGCCCCCCCCAGGGGCGCCCCTCCTACAATGAACAGTTCTTC. As protein: CASSPPQGRPSYNEQFF.

The gene calls are TRBV6-2 or TRBV6-3 and TRBJ2-1; TRBD1 matches 7 bases. Germline CDR1 MNHEY, CDR2 SVGEGT. This CDR3 has 15 residues. V lost 10 bases, J lost 10 bases, and 19 bases stayed unmatched. Here the CDR3 DNA reads TGTGCCACCTCTGAAACAGGGAGCCTCAGGGGGGAGCAGTTCTTC. It encodes CATSETGSLRGEQFF.

This clonotype came up a few times. This chain connects TRBV6-2 or TRBV6-3 to TRBJ2-4; unclear D gene. V was cut by 6 bases and J by 15 bases, with 18 bases left in between. The CDR3 sequence is 12 residues long. Germline CDR1 reads MNHEY; CDR2 reads SVGEGT. The CDR3 loop reads CASSLRYFEAYF. CDR3 DNA: TGTGCCAGCAGCTTACGCTACTTTGAGGCGTACTTC.

This rearrangement joins TRBV25-1 to TRBJ2-7, with D hard to call. CDR3 length equals 11 residues. V was cut by 3 bases and J by 7 bases, with 7 bases left in between. CDR1 and CDR2 (germline): MGHDK, SYGVNS. CDR3 DNA: TGTGCCAGCAGTGATCTGAATGAGCAGTACTTC. It codes for CASSDLNEQYF.